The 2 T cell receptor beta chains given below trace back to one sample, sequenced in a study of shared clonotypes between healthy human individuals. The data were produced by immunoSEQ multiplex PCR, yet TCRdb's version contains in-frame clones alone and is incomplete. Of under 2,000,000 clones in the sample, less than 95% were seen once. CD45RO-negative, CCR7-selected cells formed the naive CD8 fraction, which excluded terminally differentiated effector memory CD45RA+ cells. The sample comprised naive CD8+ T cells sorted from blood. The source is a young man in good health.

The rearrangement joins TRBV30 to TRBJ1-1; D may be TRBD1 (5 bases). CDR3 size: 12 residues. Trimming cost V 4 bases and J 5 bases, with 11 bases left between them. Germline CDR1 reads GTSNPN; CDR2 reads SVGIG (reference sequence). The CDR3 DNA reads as TGTGCCTGGATGGCAGGGTGGACTGAAGCTTTCTTT. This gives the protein CAWMAGWTEAFF.

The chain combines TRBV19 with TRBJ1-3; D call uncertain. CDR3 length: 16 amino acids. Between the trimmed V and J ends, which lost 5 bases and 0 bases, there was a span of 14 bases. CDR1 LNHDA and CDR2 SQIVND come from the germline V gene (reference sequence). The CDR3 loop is CASSFLDGLSGNTIYF. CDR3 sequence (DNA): TGTGCCAGTAGTTTTCTGGACGGCCTCTCTGGAAACACCATATATTTT.